A single T cell receptor beta chain is shown here with its context. Its antigen is still unknown. These data belong to a study of shared clonotypes between healthy human individuals. The CDR3 consists of 14 residues. V was cut by 2 bases and J by 6 bases, with 16 bases left in between. Germline values: CDR1 GTSNPN, CDR2 SVGIG (reference sequence). Findings and limits, study-wide: Estimated richness values were generally larger in naive subsets than in memory subsets. Among non-shared clonotypes, generation probabilities were lower than among those shared by all four donors. Clonotypes that were shared across a handful of donors made up approximately 5.1% of naive CD4 clonotypes.

It was across several immunoSEQ plates that each subset's genomic DNA was evenly split. Repertoires were generated with immunoSEQ multiplex PCR, while TCRdb's copy carries only in-frame clones and drops some. The repertoire holds approximately 980,000 clones, over 60% seen once, with about 1.5% in the top ten. Specimen: memory CD4+ T cells sorted from blood. The subset is: CD45RA-negative fraction. This sequence was found in a young man in good health. The chain joins TRBV30 to TRBJ1-2; D gene ambiguous. CDR3 in DNA: TGTGCCTGGAGTTCTTCCGGACCTCAGCATGGCTACACCTTC. Protein sequence: CAWSSSGPQHGYTF.